This T cell receptor beta chain was identified in a study of T cell responses to AZD1222 COVID-19 vaccine. General study points: Reportedly, nearly half the spike-specific TCRs target unmutated variant regions. Researchers took repertoire samples only after the peak T cell response had come. CD4 TCRs associated with vaccination spanned spike, dominating at 160-218 and 743-854.

Clones were sequenced by immunoSEQ multiplex PCR, and TCRdb holds only the in-frame ones, with some missing. The table includes just over 95,000 clones, around 90% detected once. Germline V gene data show CDR1 as GTSNPN and CDR2 as SVGIG (reference sequence). Deletions cut 3 bases from V and 7 bases from J, with 18 bases between. The CDR3 consists of 15 residues. Note on this clone: Its antigen remains unknown.

The sequences come from peripheral blood, collected on day 0 of AZD1222 vaccination. The clonotype originates from an adult in good health. This chain uses TRBV30 with TRBJ1-4; D perhaps matches TRBD1 (5 bases). CDR3 sequence: CAWRRGAGLGEKLFF. The CDR3, as DNA: TGTGCCTGGAGACGGGGCGCAGGGCTTGGTGAAAAACTGTTTTTT. Full variable domain (missing parts from reference TRBV30 and TRBJ1-4): SQTIHQWPATLVQPVGSPLSLECTVEGTSNPNLYWYRQAAGRGLQLLFYSVGIGQISSEVPQNLSASRPQDRQFILSSKKLLLSDSGFYLCAWRRGAGLGEKLFFGSGTQLSVL.